The table lists the clone carrying this T cell receptor (beta chain) with a count of one. Its specificity is not known. This sample was included in a study of OX40 agonist ivuxolimab in advanced cancers. At the level of the study: Three individuals attained partial responses, comprising one hepatocellular carcinoma case and two cutaneous melanoma cases.

The CDR3 covers 13 residues. Trimming took 4 bases from V and 5 from J, leaving 11 bases between them. Germline V gene lookup returns CDR1 SEHNR and CDR2 FQNEAQ (reference sequence). Study-level points and caveats: Dose levels from 0.1 to 3.0 mg/kg saw CD4+ and CD8+ blood T cells expand clonally by week 6.

Individuals having autoimmune disease history or systemic immunosuppression were not enrolled. Blood got drawn at baseline, again on cycle 4 day 1, and then on cycle 7 day 1. Sequencing was performed with immunoSEQ multiplex PCR; in TCRdb, only in-frame clones are kept and a portion is missing. The data contain tens of thousands of clones, 80% to 90% of them singletons. The sequencing used CD4+ or CD8+ T cells sorted from blood, collected in a trial of the OX40 agonist ivuxolimab. The rearrangement joins TRBV7-9 to TRBJ1-2, with D unresolved. The receptor was isolated from an adult with an advanced solid tumor such as melanoma, head and neck, liver or kidney cancer. The DNA for the CDR3 is TGTGCCAGCAGCTCCTCAATTGGTTATGGCTACACCTTC. This translates into CASSSSIGYGYTF.